The entry below describes one T cell receptor beta chain. The data are from a study of blood T cell repertoires in COVID-19. About the study: Some COVID-19 samples were acute and others convalescent; all came from the United States, Italy and Spain. PBMCs, B-cell-depleted T cells, or T cells provided the cDNA or gDNA that made up the material.

Here immunoSEQ multiplex PCR was the method, and the copy in TCRdb shows in-frame clones only, minus some. The data hold 200,000 to 250,000 clones, with 65% to 90% observed a single time. The CDR3 length is 14 residues. Germline CDR1 and CDR2: SEHNR and FQNEAQ (reference sequence). The V and J ends lost 7 bases and 8 bases respectively, with 17 bases between them. The sequence derives from an elderly woman with active or convalescent COVID-19. The chain joins TRBV7-9 to TRBJ1-4, with a possible D match to TRBD1 (5 bases). The sample comprised peripheral blood. CDR3 in amino acids: CASTSWGGDEKLFF. CDR3 nucleotides: TGTGCCAGCACCTCCTGGGGGGGAGACGAAAAACTGTTTTTT.